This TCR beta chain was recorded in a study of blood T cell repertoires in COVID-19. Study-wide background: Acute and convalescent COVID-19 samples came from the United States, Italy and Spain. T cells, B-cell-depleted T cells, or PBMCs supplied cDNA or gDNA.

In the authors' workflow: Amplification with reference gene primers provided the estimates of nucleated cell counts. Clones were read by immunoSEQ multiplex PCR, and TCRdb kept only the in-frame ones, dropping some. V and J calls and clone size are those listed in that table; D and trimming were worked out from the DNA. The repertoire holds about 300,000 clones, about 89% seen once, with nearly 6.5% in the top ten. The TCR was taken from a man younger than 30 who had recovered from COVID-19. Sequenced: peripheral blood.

CDR3 region: CASSPRLSNSGANVLTF. CDR3 sequence (DNA): TGTGCCAGCAGCCCTAGACTTTCCAATTCTGGGGCCAACGTCCTGACTTTC. The rearrangement uses TRBV7-8 and TRBJ2-6; D is unclear. The CDR3 is 17 residues long. From germline, CDR1 is SGHVS and CDR2 FQNEAQ. The V and J ends lost 5 bases and 1 base respectively, with 15 bases between them.